What follows are 14 T cell receptor beta chains derived from one specimen sequenced in a study of blood T cell repertoires in COVID-19. Repertoires were generated with immunoSEQ multiplex PCR, while TCRdb's copy carries only in-frame clones and drops some. Of 110,000 to 150,000 clones listed, about 87% are singletons. Sequenced material: peripheral blood. All receptors come from a human donor in a cohort sampled during active COVID-19.

The chain is built from TRBV10-3 and TRBJ1-2, with D unclear. This CDR3 comprises 14 residues. Trimming stripped 7 bases from V and 0 bases from J, with 12 bases between. Germline CDR1 and CDR2: ENHRY and SYGVKD. The CDR3 region is CAIKIDTTNYGYTF. For the CDR3, the DNA is TGTGCCATCAAAATTGACACGACTAACTATGGCTACACCTTC.

The chain has TRBV10-2 and TRBJ2-1; 12 bases match TRBD2. Trimming at V came to 1 base and at J to 4 bases, leaving 5 bases not matched to a gene. The CDR3 runs 17 residues. CDR1 is WSHSY and CDR2 is SAAADI in the germline V gene. CDR3 nucleotides: TGCGCCAGCAGTGAGTTAGGACTAGCGGGGAGATACAATGAGCAGTTCTTC. Translation: CASSELGLAGRYNEQFF.

The chain uses TRBV5-6 and TRBJ1-5; D might be TRBD1 (6 bases). V dropped 0 bases and J dropped 7 bases, with 14 bases sitting between them. The CDR3 sequence is 15 residues long. The germline V gene has CDR1 SGHDT and CDR2 YYEEEE. CDR3 amino acids: CASSLGGPRGQPQHF. CDR3 nucleotides: TGTGCCAGCAGCTTGGGGGGGCCGCGAGGGCAGCCCCAGCATTTT.

There are a few counts of this clone. The chain carries TRBV3-1 (or the pseudogene TRBV3-2) and TRBJ2-5; D possibly corresponds to TRBD2 (6 bases). Trimming took 3 bases from V and 4 from J, leaving 9 bases between them. The CDR3 covers 13 residues. CDR1 is LGHDT and CDR2 is YNNKEL in the germline V gene (reference sequence). The CDR3 protein is CASSQTSLETQYF. The CDR3 bases are TGTGCCAGCAGCCAGACTAGTTTAGAGACCCAGTACTTC.

CDR3 amino acids: CASSFRFGVRDRAGSPLHF. The CDR3, as DNA: TGTGCCAGCAGTTTTCGTTTTGGGGTTAGGGACAGGGCGGGTTCACCCCTCCACTTT. This chain connects TRBV27 to TRBJ1-6; 9 bases are a match to TRBD1. The germline V gene encodes CDR1 MNHEY and CDR2 SMNVEV (reference sequence). This CDR3 contains 19 residues. Trimming removed 3 bases from V and 9 bases from J; junction bases left unmatched: 18.

The chain joins TRBV5-1 to TRBJ2-7; 7 bases are a match to TRBD1. Germline values: CDR1 SGHRS, CDR2 YFSETQ. V shed 4 bases, J shed 3 bases, and the junction held 7 bases outside the gene matches. The CDR3 runs 14 residues. CDR3 sequence reads: CASSPTTGSYEQYF. CDR3 coding DNA: TGCGCCAGCAGCCCGACGACAGGGAGCTACGAGCAGTACTTC.

V and J are TRBV30 and TRBJ2-2; no reliable D call. V was clipped by 2 bases and J by 4 bases, with 5 bases between them. The CDR3 is 12 amino acids. CDR1 and CDR2 from the germline V gene are GTSNPN and SVGIG (reference sequence). CDR3 sequence: CAWSTGTGELFF. The CDR3 DNA reads TGTGCCTGGAGTACTGGCACCGGGGAGCTGTTTTTT.

The chain couples TRBV4-3 to TRBJ2-3; TRBD2 aligns across 7 bases. Germline V gene sequence: CDR1 LGHNA, CDR2 YSLEER. V trimming: 2 bases; J trimming: 4 bases; junction bases outside the gene matches: 3. The CDR3 loop spans 14 amino acids. The CDR3 region has the DNA TGCGCCAGCAGCCAACTGGGAGGGGCAGATACGCAGTATTTT. Amino acids: CASSQLGGADTQYF.

The rearrangement uses TRBV5-4 and TRBJ2-1; 10 bases line up with TRBD2. The CDR3 extends over 17 amino acids. With V trimmed by 2 bases and J by 7 bases, 12 bases remained unmatched. CDR1 and CDR2 from the germline V gene are SGHNT and YYREEE (reference sequence). This chain's CDR3 is CASSFGGRSSGGNEQFF. CDR3 nucleotide sequence: TGTGCCAGCAGCTTTGGGGGCCGGAGTAGCGGGGGGAATGAGCAGTTCTTC.

This CDR3 is CASSEVRPGGKLFF. The CDR3 coding sequence is TGTGCCAGCAGTGAGGTCCGCCCGGGTGGAAAACTGTTTTTT. The chain carries TRBV6-1 and TRBJ1-4; the D is unclear. V lost 3 bases and J lost 10, with 15 bases in between. Germline V gene sequence: CDR1 MNHNS, CDR2 SASEGT. The CDR3 is made up of 14 amino acids.

This clone was counted a single time. The CDR3 protein is CASISGLSSYNEQFF. The CDR3 bases are TGTGCCAGCATCAGCGGGCTAAGCTCCTACAATGAGCAGTTCTTC. The V gene is TRBV11-2, the J gene TRBJ2-1, with D possibly TRBD2 on 6 matching bases. The CDR3 has 15 residues. CDR1 and CDR2 (germline): SGHAT, FQNNGV. Trimming took off 7 bases at V and 0 bases at J, with 13 bases between the two ends.

The chain joins TRBV25-1 to TRBJ2-1; D is unclear. This CDR3 region has 14 residues. V lost 4 bases and J lost 10, with 17 bases in between. Germline V CDR1 and CDR2: MGHDK, SYGVNS. The CDR3 bases are TGTGCCAGCAGTGTCGCGTCCCCTCCAGCGGAGCAGTTCTTC. It codes for CASSVASPPAEQFF.

This chain joins TRBV6-5 and TRBJ1-4; 9 bases are a match to TRBD1. This CDR3 has 12 residues. Germline V gene data show CDR1 as MNHEY and CDR2 as SVGAGI. The ends lost 6 bases at V and 11 bases at J; junction bases unmatched: 4. CDR3 sequence reads: CASRRTGDKLFF. The CDR3 DNA sequence: TGTGCCAGCAGAAGGACAGGGGATAAACTGTTTTTT.

This clone was observed a few times. The chain couples TRBV4-1 to TRBJ1-2; 7 positions agree with TRBD1. The CDR3 is 15 residues long. Losses at the gene ends were 7 bases for V and 4 bases for J; bases not matched to a gene: 12. The V gene's germline CDR1 is MGHRA and CDR2 YSYEKL. CDR3 bases: TGCGCCAGCACCCCCAGACAGGGATACAGCTATGGCTACACCTTC. This gives the protein CASTPRQGYSYGYTF.